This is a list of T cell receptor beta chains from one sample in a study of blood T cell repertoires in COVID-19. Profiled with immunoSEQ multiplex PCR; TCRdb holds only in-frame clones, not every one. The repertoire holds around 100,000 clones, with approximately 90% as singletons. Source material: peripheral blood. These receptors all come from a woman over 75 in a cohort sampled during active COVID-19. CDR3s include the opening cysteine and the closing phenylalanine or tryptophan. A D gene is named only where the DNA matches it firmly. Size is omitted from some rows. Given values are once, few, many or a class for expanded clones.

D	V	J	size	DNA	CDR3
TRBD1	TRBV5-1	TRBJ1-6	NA	TGCGCCAGCAGCCCTACACCCGGGACAGGACCTAGCTCCTATAATTCACCCCTCCACTTT	CASSPTPGTGPSSYNSPLHF
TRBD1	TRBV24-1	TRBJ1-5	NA	TGTGCCACCAGTGATTGGGACAGGACAGAGCCCCAGCATTTT	CATSDWDRTEPQHF
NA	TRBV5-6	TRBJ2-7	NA	TGTGCCAGCAGCGTTAGCGGCGAGCAGTACTTC	CASSVSGEQYF
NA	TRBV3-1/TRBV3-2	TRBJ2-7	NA	TGTGCCAGCAGCCGGGGGGACTTCTCCTACGAGCAGTACTTC	CASSRGDFSYEQYF
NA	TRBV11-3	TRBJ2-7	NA	TGTGCCAGCAGCTTAGATCGTAGGGGCGAGCAGTACTTC	CASSLDRRGEQYF
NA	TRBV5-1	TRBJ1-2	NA	TGCGCCAGCAGCGAGGACAGCTACTATGGCTACACCTTC	CASSEDSYYGYTF
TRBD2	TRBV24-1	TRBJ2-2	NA	TGTGCCACCAGTGATTCTAGCGGGTTTAACACCGGGGAGCTGTTTTTT	CATSDSSGFNTGELFF
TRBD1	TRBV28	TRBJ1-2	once	TGTGCCAGCACGGGACAGGGATATGGCTACACCTTC	CASTGQGYGYTF
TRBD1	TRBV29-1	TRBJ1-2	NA	TGCAGCGTAAATACAGGGGTTAGGGGCTACACCTTC	CSVNTGVRGYTF
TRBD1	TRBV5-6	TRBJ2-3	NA	TGTGCCAGCAGCTTGGGACAGGGGGCCTTAGATACGCAGTATTTT	CASSLGQGALDTQYF
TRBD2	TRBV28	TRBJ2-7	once	TGTGCCAGCGGACTAGCGGCACCCAACTACGAGCAGTACTTC	CASGLAAPNYEQYF
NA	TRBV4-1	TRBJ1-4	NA	TGCGCCAGCAGCCACCCCACCTACGGAAAACTGTTTTTT	CASSHPTYGKLFF
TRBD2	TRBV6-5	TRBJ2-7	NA	TGTGCCAGCAGCCCCGGACTAGCGGGAGTGTACGAGCAGTACTTC	CASSPGLAGVYEQYF
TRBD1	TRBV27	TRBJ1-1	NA	TGTGCCAGCAGTTCCGGGGGAAGAGGGACAGGTAGGATAGAAGCTTTCTTT	CASSSGGRGTGRIEAFF
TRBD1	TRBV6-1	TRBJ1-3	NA	TGTGCCAGCAGTGAAGCGTGGGACAGTCTAATATATTTT	CASSEAWDSLIYF
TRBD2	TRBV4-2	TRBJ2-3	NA	TGTGCCAGCAGCCAAGATCCTTCTAGCGGGAGGGGGAATACGCAGTATTTT	CASSQDPSSGRGNTQYF
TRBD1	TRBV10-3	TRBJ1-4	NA	TGTGCCATCAGCGGACAGGGGAGCGCTGAAAAACTGTTTTTT	CAISGQGSAEKLFF
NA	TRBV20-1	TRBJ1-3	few	TGCAGTGCTAGTTCTCAGGGCTCTGGAAACACCATATATTTT	CSASSQGSGNTIYF
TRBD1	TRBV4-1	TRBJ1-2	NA	TGCGCCAGCAGCCCAACAGGGGGCGCAAAGGGCTACACCTTC	CASSPTGGAKGYTF
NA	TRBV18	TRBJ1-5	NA	TGTGCCAGCTCACCTGCATGGGGCTGGTTTGACAATCAGCCCCAGCATTTT	CASSPAWGWFDNQPQHF
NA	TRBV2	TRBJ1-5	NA	TGTGCCAGCAGTGTTGCAAGCGGAAGCAATCAGCCCCAGCATTTT	CASSVASGSNQPQHF
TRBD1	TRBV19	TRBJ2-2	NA	TGTGCCAGTAATCGCAAAGGCGGACAGGGGGGTACCGGGGAGCTGTTTTTT	CASNRKGGQGGTGELFF
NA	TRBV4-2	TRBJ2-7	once	TGTGCCAGCAGCCAGGACGGGGGAAACTACGAGCAGTACTTC	CASSQDGGNYEQYF
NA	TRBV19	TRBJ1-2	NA	TGTGCCAGTAGTATAGCAGGTTCTAACTATGGCTACACCTTC	CASSIAGSNYGYTF
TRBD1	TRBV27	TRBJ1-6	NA	TGTGCCAGCAGTATCCGGGACAGTTTCTCCTATAATTCACCCCTCCACTTT	CASSIRDSFSYNSPLHF
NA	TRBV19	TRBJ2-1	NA	TGTGCCAGTAGTATGTGGGCCCCCCCCGCTTATGAGCAGTTCTTC	CASSMWAPPAYEQFF
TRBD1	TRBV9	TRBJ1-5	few	TGTGCCAGCAGCGCCGGACAGGGCCGAGAGCCCCAGCATTTT	CASSAGQGREPQHF
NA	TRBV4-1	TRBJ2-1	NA	TGCGCCAGCAGCCAAGATCCGGACAGATACAATGAGCAGTTCTTC	CASSQDPDRYNEQFF
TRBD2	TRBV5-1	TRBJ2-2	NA	TGCGCCAGCAGCTTGGCTAGCGGGGTCATCGGGGAGCTGTTTTTT	CASSLASGVIGELFF
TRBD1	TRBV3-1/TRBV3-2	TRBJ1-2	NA	TGTGCCAGCAGCCCCCAACAGGGGGCGAACTATGGCTACACCTTC	CASSPQQGANYGYTF
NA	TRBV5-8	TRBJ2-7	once	TGTGCCAGCAGCGGAGGCAGTTTTCCCTACGAGCAGTACTTC	CASSGGSFPYEQYF
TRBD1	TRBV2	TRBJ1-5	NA	TGTGCCAGCAGTGAATACCTGGGACAGGGGATGGGGATGAGCAATCAGCCCCAGCATTTT	CASSEYLGQGMGMSNQPQHF
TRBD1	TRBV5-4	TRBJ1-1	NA	TGTGCCAGCAGCACTTGGGACAGAAAGAACACTGAAGCTTTCTTT	CASSTWDRKNTEAFF
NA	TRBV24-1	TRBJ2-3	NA	TGTGCCACCAGTGGGGCGGGAAAAGATACGCAGTATTTT	CATSGAGKDTQYF
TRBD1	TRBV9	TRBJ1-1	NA	TGTGCCAGCAGCCCCAGACAGGGGTCGAACACTGAAGCTTTCTTT	CASSPRQGSNTEAFF
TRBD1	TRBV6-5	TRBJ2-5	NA	TGTGCCAGCAAAAAACAGGGGGCGTACCAAGAGACCCAGTACTTC	CASKKQGAYQETQYF
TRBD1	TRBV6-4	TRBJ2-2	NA	TGTGCCAGCCGTACGGCGGGACAGGGGTTCTCCGGGGAGCTGTTTTTT	CASRTAGQGFSGELFF